Detailed here is one T cell receptor beta chain. This entry is derived from a study of blood T cell repertoires in COVID-19. Study overall: Samples representing acute and convalescent COVID-19 were sourced from the United States, Italy and Spain. Nucleic acid was either cDNA or gDNA, and it came from T cells, B-cell-depleted T cells, or PBMCs.

Study processing details: The assay estimated nucleated cells by amplifying reference gene primers. Here immunoSEQ multiplex PCR was the method, and the copy in TCRdb shows in-frame clones only, minus some. That table furnishes V, J and clone size, whereas the DNA furnished D and trimming. The data contain some 260,000 clones, roughly 77% of them seen just once; the ten biggest clones take up 3% to 3.5%. With 0 bases removed from V and 8 bases from J, the gap between germline ends came to 11 bases. CDR3 size: 14 residues. From germline, CDR1 is MGHRA and CDR2 YSYEKL. The sample was peripheral blood. J is TRBJ2-1 and V is TRBV4-1, with D maybe TRBD2 (6 bases). The receptor was isolated from a woman aged 80 or older with acute or convalescent COVID-19. As DNA, the CDR3 is TGCGCCAGCAGCCAAGATTCGGGGGTCGATGAGCAGTTCTTC. This gives the protein CASSQDSGVDEQFF.